This entry lists 4 T cell receptor beta chains sequenced from one sample in a study of T cells after yellow fever vaccination. From the 5' RACE reads, TCRdb called clonotypes with MiXCR, one entry per CDR3 protein. This table has tens of thousands of distinct CDR3 sequences, around 6.2% appearing once. Sequenced here: CD4+ T cells sorted from PBMCs, sampled about 2 weeks after the first yellow fever vaccination. All receptors derive from a man aged 18 to 35 who received the YFV17D yellow fever vaccine.

This clonotype showed up many times. The rearrangement joins TRBV30 to TRBJ2-5; D might be TRBD1 (6 bases). V was trimmed by 0 bases and J by 5 bases, leaving 7 bases between them. CDR3 length: 12 residues. Germline V lookup: CDR1 GTSNPN, CDR2 SVGIG (reference sequence). CDR3 region: CAWSVQGETQYF. The CDR3 DNA reads as TGTGCCTGGAGTGTACAGGGTGAGACCCAGTACTTC.

The genes are TRBV4-2 and TRBJ1-1, with no clear D. The V gene lost 4 bases and the J gene lost 1 base, with 10 bases spanning the gap. Germline loops: CDR1 LGHNA, CDR2 YNFKEQ. The CDR3 consists of 14 residues. This CDR3 reads CASSPGLTNTEAFF. CDR3 DNA sequence: TGTGCCAGCAGCCCCGGGCTCACGAACACTGAAGCTTTCTTT.

This clonotype came up many times. The J gene is TRBJ2-3, the V gene TRBV5-1; 11 nucleotides line up with TRBD2. CDR3 length: 16 amino acids. Germline CDR1 and CDR2: SGHRS and YFSETQ. V dropped 4 bases and J dropped 2; count of bases not matched to a gene: 6. In DNA, the CDR3 is TGCGCCAGCAGCAGGGGACTAGCGGAAATCACAGATACGCAGTATTTT. It is translated as CASSRGLAEITDTQYF.

This clonotype occurred many times. The rearrangement joins TRBV7-2 to TRBJ1-5; D call uncertain. The CDR3 runs 12 residues. Looked up from germline, CDR1 is SGHTA and CDR2 is FQGNSA. V shed 8 bases and J shed 5 bases, with 10 bases lying between them. This CDR3 is CASSLFDQPQHF. Written as DNA, the CDR3 is TGTGCCAGCTCACTTTTTGATCAGCCCCAGCATTTT.